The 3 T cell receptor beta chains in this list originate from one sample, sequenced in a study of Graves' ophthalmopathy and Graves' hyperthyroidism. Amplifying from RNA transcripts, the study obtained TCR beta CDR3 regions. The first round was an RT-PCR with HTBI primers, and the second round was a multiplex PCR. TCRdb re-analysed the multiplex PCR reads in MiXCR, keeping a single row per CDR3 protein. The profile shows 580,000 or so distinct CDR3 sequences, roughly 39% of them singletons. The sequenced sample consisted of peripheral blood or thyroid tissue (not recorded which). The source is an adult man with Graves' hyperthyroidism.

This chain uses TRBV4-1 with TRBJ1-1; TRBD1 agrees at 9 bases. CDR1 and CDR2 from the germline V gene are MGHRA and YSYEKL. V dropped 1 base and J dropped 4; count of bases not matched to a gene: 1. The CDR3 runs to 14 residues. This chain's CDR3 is CASSQAQGATEAFF. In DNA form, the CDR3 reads TGCGCCAGCAGCCAAGCACAGGGGGCCACTGAAGCTTTCTTT.

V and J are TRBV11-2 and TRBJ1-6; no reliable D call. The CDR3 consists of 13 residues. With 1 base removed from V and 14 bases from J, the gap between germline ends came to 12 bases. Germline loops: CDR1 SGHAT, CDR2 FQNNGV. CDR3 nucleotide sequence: TGTGCCAGCAGCTTAGCGGGCGGGAGGGCCCTCCACTTT. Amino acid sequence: CASSLAGGRALHF.

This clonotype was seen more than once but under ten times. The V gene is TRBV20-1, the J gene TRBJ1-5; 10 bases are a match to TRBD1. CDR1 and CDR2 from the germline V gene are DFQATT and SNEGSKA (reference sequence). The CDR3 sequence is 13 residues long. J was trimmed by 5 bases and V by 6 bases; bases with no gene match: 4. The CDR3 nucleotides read TGCAGTGCAAAGACAGGGGGCGATCAGCCCCAGCATTTT. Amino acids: CSAKTGGDQPQHF.